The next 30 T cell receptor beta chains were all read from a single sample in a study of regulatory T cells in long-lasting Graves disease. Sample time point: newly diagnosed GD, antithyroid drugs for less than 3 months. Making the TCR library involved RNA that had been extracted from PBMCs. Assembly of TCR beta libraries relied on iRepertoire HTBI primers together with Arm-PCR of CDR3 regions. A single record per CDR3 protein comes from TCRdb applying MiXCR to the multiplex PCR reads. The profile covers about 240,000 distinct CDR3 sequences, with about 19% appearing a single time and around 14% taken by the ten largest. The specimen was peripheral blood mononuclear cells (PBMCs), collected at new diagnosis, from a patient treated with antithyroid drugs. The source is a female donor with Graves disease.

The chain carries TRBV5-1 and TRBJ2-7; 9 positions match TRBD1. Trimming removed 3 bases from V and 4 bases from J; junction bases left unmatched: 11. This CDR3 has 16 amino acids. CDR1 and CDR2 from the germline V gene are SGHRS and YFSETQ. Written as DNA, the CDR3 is TGCGCCAGCAGCTCGGGGACAGGGCCGGGGGGATACGAGCAGTACTTC. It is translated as CASSSGTGPGGYEQYF.

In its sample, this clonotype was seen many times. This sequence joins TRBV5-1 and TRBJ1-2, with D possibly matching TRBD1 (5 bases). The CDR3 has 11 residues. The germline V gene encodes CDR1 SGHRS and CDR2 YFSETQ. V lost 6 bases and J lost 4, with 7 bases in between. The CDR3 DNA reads TGCGCCAGCAAGGGGCCCTATGGCTACACCTTC. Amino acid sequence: CASKGPYGYTF.

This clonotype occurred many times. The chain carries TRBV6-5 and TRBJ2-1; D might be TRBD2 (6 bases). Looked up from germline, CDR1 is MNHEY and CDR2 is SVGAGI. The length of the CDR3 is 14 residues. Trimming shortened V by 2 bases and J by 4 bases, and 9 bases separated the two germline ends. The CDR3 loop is CASSYPGLYNEQFF. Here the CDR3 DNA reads TGTGCCAGCAGTTACCCGGGACTGTACAATGAGCAGTTCTTC.

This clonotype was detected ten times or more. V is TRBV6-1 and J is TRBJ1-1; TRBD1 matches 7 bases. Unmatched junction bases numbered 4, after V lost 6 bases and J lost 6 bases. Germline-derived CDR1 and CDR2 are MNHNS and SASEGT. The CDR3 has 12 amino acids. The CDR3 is CASSAGGSEAFF. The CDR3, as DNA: TGTGCCAGCAGCGCAGGGGGTTCTGAAGCTTTCTTT.

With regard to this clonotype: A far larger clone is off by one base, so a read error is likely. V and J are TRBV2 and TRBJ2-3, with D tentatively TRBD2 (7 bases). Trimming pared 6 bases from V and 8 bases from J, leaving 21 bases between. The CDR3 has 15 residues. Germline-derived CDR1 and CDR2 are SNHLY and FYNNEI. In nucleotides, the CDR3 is TGTGCCAGCAGGTCAAGAGGCGGGGGCGACGGTACGCAGTATTTT. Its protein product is CASRSRGGGDGTQYF.

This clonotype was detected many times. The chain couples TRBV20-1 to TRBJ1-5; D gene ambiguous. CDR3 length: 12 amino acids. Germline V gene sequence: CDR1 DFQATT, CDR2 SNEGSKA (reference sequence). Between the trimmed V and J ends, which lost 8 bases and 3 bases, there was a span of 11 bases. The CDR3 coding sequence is TGCAGTTTTGGGAGGAACAATCAGCCCCAGCATTTT. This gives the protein CSFGRNNQPQHF.

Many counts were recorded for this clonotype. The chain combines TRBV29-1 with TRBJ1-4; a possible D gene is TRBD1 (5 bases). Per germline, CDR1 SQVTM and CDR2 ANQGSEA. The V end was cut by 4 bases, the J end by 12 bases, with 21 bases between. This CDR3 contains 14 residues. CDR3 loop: CSVAPTRTGTELFF. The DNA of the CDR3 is TGCAGCGTTGCACCCACTAGAACCGGGACTGAACTGTTTTTT.

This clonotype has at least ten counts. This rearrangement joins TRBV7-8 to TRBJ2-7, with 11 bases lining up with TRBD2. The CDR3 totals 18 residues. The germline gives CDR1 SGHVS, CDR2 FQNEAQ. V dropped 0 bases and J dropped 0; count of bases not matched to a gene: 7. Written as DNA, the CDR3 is TGTGCCAGCAGCTTAGCTCCTAGCGGGGGGCCGAGCTCCTACGAGCAGTACTTC. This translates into CASSLAPSGGPSSYEQYF.

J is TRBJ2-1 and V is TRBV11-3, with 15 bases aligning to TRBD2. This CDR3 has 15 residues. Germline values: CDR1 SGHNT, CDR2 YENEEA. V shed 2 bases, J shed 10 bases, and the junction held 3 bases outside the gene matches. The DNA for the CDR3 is TGTGCCAGCAGCTTACGTGGACTAGCGGGGGGGGAGCAGTTCTTC. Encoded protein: CASSLRGLAGGEQFF.

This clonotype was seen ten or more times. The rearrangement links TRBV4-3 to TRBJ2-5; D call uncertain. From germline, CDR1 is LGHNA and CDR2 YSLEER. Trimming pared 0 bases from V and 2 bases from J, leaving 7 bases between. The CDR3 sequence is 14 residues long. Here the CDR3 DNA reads TGCGCCAGCAGCCAAGACCCAGGACAAGAGACCCAGTACTTC. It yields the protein CASSQDPGQETQYF.

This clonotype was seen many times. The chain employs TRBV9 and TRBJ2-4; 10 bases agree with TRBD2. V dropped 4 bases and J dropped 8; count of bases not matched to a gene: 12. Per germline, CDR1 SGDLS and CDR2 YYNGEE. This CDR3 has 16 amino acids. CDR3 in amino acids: CASSPGGSGRIYIQYF. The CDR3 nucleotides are TGTGCCAGCAGCCCAGGAGGTAGCGGGAGGATTTACATTCAGTACTTC. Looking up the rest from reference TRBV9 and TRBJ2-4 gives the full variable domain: DSGVTQTPKHLITATGQRVTLRCSPRSGDLSVYWYQQSLDQGLQFLIQYYNGEERAKGNILERFSAQQFPDLHSELNLSSLELGDSALYFCASSPGGSGRIYIQYFGAGTRLSVL.

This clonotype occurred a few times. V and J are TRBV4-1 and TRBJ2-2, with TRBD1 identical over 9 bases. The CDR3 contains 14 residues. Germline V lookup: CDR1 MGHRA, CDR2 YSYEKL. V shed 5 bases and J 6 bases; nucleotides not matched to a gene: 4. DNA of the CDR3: TGCGCCAGCAGCTTGGGACAGGGCGCCGGGGAGCTGTTTTTT. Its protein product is CASSLGQGAGELFF.

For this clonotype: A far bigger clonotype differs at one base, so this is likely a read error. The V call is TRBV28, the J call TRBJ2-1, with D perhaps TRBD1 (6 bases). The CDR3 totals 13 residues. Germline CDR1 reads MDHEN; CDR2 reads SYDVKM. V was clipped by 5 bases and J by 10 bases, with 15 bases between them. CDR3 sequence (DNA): TGTGCCAGCAGTCGGGACACCCTCAGGGAGCAGTTCTTC. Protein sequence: CASSRDTLREQFF. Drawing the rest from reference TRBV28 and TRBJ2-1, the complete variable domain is DVKVTQSSRYLVKRTGEKVFLECVQDMDHENMFWYRQDPGLGLRLIYFSYDVKMKEKGDIPEGYSVSREKKERFSLILESASTNQTSMYLCASSRDTLREQFFGPGTRLTVL.

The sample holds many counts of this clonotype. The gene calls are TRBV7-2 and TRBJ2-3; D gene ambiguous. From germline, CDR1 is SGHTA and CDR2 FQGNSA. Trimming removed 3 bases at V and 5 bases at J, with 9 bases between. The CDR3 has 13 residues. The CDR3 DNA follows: TGTGCCAGCAGCTTGGGGTCCGGAGATACGCAGTATTTT. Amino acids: CASSLGSGDTQYF.

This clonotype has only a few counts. The CDR3 loop is CATDRRDAYEQFF. The CDR3 DNA follows: TGTGCCACCGACAGGCGGGATGCCTATGAGCAGTTCTTC. This chain joins TRBV25-1 and TRBJ2-1; D possibly matches TRBD1 or TRBD2 (6 bases each). Trimming cost V 10 bases and J 8 bases, with 18 bases left between them. The CDR3 is made up of 13 amino acids. Germline assignment: CDR1 MGHDK and CDR2 SYGVNS.

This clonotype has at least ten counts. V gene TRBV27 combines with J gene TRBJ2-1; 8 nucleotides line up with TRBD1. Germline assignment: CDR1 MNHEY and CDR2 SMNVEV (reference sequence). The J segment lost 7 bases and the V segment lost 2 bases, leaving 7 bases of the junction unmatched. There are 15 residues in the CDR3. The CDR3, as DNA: TGTGCCAGCAGTTTAATAGGACAGGGCGTTAATGAGCAGTTCTTC. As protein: CASSLIGQGVNEQFF.

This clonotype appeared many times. The CDR3 spells CASSPGRNPQETQYF. CDR3 DNA sequence: TGTGCCAGCAGCCCCGGTCGAAACCCGCAAGAGACCCAGTACTTC. The chain has TRBV11-3 and TRBJ2-5; no definite D call. The CDR3 runs to 15 residues. The germline V gene has CDR1 SGHNT and CDR2 YENEEA. V lost 5 bases and J 2 bases, leaving 15 bases between the germline ends.

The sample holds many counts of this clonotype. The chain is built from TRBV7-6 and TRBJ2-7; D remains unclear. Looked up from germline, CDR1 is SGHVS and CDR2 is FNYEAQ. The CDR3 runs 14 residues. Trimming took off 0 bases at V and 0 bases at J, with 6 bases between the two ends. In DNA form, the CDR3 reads TGTGCCAGCAGCTTAGCTGGAGTCTCCTACGAGCAGTACTTC. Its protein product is CASSLAGVSYEQYF.

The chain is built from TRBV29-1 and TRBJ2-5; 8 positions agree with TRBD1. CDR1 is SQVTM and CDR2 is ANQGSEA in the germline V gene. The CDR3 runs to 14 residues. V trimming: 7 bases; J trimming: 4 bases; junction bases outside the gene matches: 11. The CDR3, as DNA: TGCAGCGCTGGGGCAGGGGGCGGAGGAGAGACCCAGTACTTC. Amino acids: CSAGAGGGGETQYF.

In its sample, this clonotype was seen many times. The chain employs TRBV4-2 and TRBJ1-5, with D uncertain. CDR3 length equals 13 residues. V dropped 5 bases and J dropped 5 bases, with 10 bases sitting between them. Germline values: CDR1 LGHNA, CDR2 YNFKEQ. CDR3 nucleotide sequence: TGTGCCAGCAGCAGTCGGGATCATCAGCCCCAGCATTTT. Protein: CASSSRDHQPQHF.

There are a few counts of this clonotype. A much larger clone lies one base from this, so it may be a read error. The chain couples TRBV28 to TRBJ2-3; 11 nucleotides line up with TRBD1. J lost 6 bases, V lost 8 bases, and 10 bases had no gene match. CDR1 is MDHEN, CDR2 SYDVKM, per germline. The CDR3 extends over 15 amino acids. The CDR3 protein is CASGPGTGGLDTQYF. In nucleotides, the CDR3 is TGTGCCAGCGGCCCCGGGACAGGGGGTTTGGATACGCAGTATTTT.

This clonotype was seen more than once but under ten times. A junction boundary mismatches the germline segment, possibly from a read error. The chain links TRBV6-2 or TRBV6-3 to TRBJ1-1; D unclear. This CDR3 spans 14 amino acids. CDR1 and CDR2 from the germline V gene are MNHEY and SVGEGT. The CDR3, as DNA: TGTGCCAGCAGTTACCACCCTATGAACACTGAAGCTTCCTTT. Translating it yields CASSYHPMNTEASF.

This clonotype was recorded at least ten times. This CDR3 is CASTTGHIAGAAYNEQFF. DNA for the CDR3: TGTGCCAGCACCACGGGACACATAGCGGGAGCAGCCTACAATGAGCAGTTCTTC. J is TRBJ2-1 and V is TRBV27, with 9 bases identical to TRBD2. In germline, CDR1 is MNHEY, CDR2 SMNVEV (reference sequence). This CDR3 has 18 amino acids. V gave up 7 bases and J gave up 2 bases; unmatched junction bases: 15.

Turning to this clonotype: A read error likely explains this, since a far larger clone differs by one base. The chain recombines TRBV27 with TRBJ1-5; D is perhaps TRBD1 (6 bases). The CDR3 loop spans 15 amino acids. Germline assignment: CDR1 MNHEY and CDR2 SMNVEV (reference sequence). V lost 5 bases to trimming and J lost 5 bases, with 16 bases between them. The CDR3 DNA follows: TGTGCCAGCAGTGACTCACAGGGAAGGTATCAGCCCCAGCATTTT. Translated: CASSDSQGRYQPQHF.

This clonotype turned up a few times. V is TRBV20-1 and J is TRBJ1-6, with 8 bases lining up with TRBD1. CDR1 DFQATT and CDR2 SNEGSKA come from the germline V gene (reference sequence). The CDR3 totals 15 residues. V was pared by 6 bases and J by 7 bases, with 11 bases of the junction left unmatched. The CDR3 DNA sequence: TGCAGTGCCTGGGCAGGGGGCGCAGGAAATTCACCCCTCCACTTT. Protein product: CSAWAGGAGNSPLHF.

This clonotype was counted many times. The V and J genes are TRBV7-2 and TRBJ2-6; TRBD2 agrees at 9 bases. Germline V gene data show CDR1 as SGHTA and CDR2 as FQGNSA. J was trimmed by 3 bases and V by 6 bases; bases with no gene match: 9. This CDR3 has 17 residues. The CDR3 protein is CASRPPAGGLGANVLTF. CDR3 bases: TGTGCCAGCAGACCTCCCGCGGGGGGGCTTGGGGCCAACGTCCTGACTTTC.

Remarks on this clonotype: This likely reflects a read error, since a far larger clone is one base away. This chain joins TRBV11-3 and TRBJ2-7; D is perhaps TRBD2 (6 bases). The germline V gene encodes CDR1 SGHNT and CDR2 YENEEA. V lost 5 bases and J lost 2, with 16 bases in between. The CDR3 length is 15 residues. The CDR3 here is CASSELAAHAYEQYF. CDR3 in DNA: TGTGCCAGCAGCGAATTAGCGGCCCACGCCTACGAGCAGTACTTC.

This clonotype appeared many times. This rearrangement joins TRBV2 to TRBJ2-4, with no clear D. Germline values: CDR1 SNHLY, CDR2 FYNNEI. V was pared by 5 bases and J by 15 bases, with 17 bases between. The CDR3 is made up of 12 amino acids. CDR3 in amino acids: CASSTELDTGYF. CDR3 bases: TGTGCCAGCAGTACAGAACTTGACACGGGGTACTTC. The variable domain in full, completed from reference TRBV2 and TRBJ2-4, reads EPEVTQTPSHQVTQMGQEVILRCVPISNHLYFYWYRQILGQKVEFLVSFYNNEISEKSEIFDDQFSVERPDGSNFTLKIRSTKLEDSAMYFCASSTELDTGYFGAGTRLSVL.

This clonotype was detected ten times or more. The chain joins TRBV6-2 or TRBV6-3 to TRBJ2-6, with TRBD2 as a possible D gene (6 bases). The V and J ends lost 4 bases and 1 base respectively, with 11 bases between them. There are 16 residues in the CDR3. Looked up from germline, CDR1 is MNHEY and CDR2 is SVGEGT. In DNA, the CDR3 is TGTGCCAGCAGTTTAAAGGGAGGATCTGGGGCCAACGTCCTGACTTTC. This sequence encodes CASSLKGGSGANVLTF.

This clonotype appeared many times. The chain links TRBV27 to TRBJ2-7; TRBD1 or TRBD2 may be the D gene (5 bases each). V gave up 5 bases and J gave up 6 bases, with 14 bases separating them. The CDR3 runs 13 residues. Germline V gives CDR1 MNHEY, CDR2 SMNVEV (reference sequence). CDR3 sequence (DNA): TGTGCCAGCAGTCCCTTGGGGGACCCCGAGCAGTACTTC. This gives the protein CASSPLGDPEQYF.